The 28 T cell receptor beta chains listed next were all sequenced from one sample in a study of T cell responses to AZD1222 COVID-19 vaccine. Profiled with immunoSEQ multiplex PCR; TCRdb holds only in-frame clones, not every one. This sample has more than 140,000 clones, with 88% found just once. The specimen comprised peripheral blood, sampled on day 0 of AZD1222 vaccination. The receptors originated from an adult in good health.

The rearrangement uses TRBV7-2 and TRBJ1-2; D is undetermined. The CDR3 runs 10 residues. V shed 6 bases and J shed 8 bases, with 7 bases lying between them. Germline V gene data show CDR1 as SGHTA and CDR2 as FQGNSA. CDR3 sequence (DNA): TGTGCCAGCAGGGGAGACGGCTACACCTTC. Amino acids: CASRGDGYTF.

The chain couples TRBV2 to TRBJ1-6; D unresolved. Trimming shortened V by 7 bases and J by 7 bases, and 14 bases separated the two germline ends. The CDR3 extends over 14 amino acids. Per germline, CDR1 SNHLY and CDR2 FYNNEI. CDR3 in DNA: TGTGCCAGCAATCGCGGGGTTGGGAATTCACCCCTCCACTTT. Its translation: CASNRGVGNSPLHF.

V is TRBV7-2 and J is TRBJ2-5; 8 bases line up with TRBD2. V gave up 5 bases and J gave up 4 bases; unmatched junction bases: 6. Germline V gene sequence: CDR1 SGHTA, CDR2 FQGNSA. The CDR3 covers 14 residues. The chain's CDR3 is CASSTGLARETQYF. CDR3 bases: TGTGCCAGCAGCACCGGACTAGCACGAGAGACCCAGTACTTC.

The chain joins TRBV4-3 to TRBJ2-1; 8 bases fit TRBD2. The CDR3 covers 17 residues. The junction had 19 bases not matched to a gene; V was cut back by 4 bases and J by 11 bases. CDR1 is LGHNA, CDR2 YSLEER, per germline. Here the CDR3 DNA reads TGCGCCAGCAGCCGAGATCTGCGGCTAGCGGGTGGTTCCCAGCAGTTCTTC. This gives the protein CASSRDLRLAGGSQQFF.

J is TRBJ2-1 and V is TRBV4-3; the D gene is possibly TRBD2 (5 bases). Germline V lookup: CDR1 LGHNA, CDR2 YSLEER. Trimming stripped 0 bases from V and 12 bases from J, with 18 bases between. This CDR3 region has 15 residues. This chain's CDR3 is CASSQDAGGLMGQFF. The CDR3 DNA reads as TGCGCCAGCAGCCAAGACGCAGGAGGCCTAATGGGGCAGTTCTTC.

In DNA, the CDR3 is TGTGCCAGCAGTTACGTTTCGGGCAACTCTGGAAACACCATATATTTT. Protein product: CASSYVSGNSGNTIYF. The chain is built from TRBV6-6 and TRBJ1-3; the D is unclear. The CDR3 has 16 residues. V lost 2 bases and J lost 0, with 11 bases in between. The germline V gene encodes CDR1 MNHNY and CDR2 SVGAGI (reference sequence).

The sample holds one count of this clone. The gene calls are TRBV19 and TRBJ2-3; 7 nucleotides line up with TRBD2. The CDR3 consists of 12 residues. V was pared by 3 bases and J by 10 bases, with 4 bases of the junction left unmatched. From germline, CDR1 is LNHDA and CDR2 SQIVND (reference sequence). The CDR3 spells CASSIGTTAQYF. The CDR3 DNA sequence: TGTGCCAGTAGTATCGGGACTACGGCGCAGTATTTT.

The rearrangement links TRBV7-9 to TRBJ2-2; 10 bases line up with TRBD2. Germline V lookup: CDR1 SEHNR, CDR2 FQNEAQ (reference sequence). The CDR3 sequence is 16 residues long. V lost 5 bases and J lost 7; bases outside the gene matches: 10. In nucleotides, the CDR3 is TGTGCCAGCAGCCCTACTAGCGGGGAGGTGCTCGGGGAGCTGTTTTTT. Translated: CASSPTSGEVLGELFF.

The rearrangement uses TRBV6-5 and TRBJ2-5, with TRBD2 identical over 7 bases. This CDR3 has 14 amino acids. Trimming cost V 5 bases and J 5 bases; bases outside gene matches: 8. Germline CDR1 is MNHEY and CDR2 is SVGAGI. The CDR3 reads CASSKTSISETQYF. The CDR3 nucleotides are TGTGCCAGCAGTAAGACTAGCATCTCGGAGACCCAGTACTTC.

The gene calls are TRBV10-3 and TRBJ2-3; 7 bases line up with TRBD1. Germline trimming cut 4 bases from V and 5 bases from J; bases unmatched to any gene: 6. This CDR3 contains 14 residues. Germline loops: CDR1 ENHRY, CDR2 SYGVKD. CDR3 amino acids: CAISVRQGEDTQYF. Here the CDR3 DNA reads TGTGCCATCAGTGTTCGGCAGGGGGAAGATACGCAGTATTTT.

The V gene is TRBV3-1 (or the pseudogene TRBV3-2), the J gene TRBJ2-3; 8 positions match TRBD2. Unmatched junction bases numbered 9, after V lost 3 bases and J lost 7 bases. The CDR3 extends over 15 amino acids. Germline V gives CDR1 LGHDT, CDR2 YNNKEL (reference sequence). Here the CDR3 reads CASSQRQREPYTQYF. CDR3 DNA: TGTGCCAGCAGCCAGCGCCAGCGGGAGCCCTATACGCAGTATTTT.

Ten or more counts support this clone. The CDR3 spells CASSSLDRGYYGYTF. CDR3 nucleotide sequence: TGTGCCAGCAGCTCACTCGACAGGGGGTACTATGGCTACACCTTC. The chain combines TRBV7-3 with TRBJ1-2; 9 bases agree with TRBD1. This CDR3 contains 15 residues. Unmatched junction bases numbered 6, after V lost 4 bases and J lost 3 bases. In germline, CDR1 is SGHTA, CDR2 FQGTGA.

The chain carries TRBV6-5 and TRBJ1-1, with D tentatively TRBD1 (5 bases). Germline values: CDR1 MNHEY, CDR2 SVGAGI. Trimming stripped 8 bases from V and 4 bases from J, with 14 bases between. The CDR3 loop spans 13 amino acids. CDR3 loop: CASRRGEGTEAFF. CDR3 coding DNA: TGTGCCAGCCGCCGAGGGGAGGGCACTGAAGCTTTCTTT.

The gene calls are TRBV7-8 and TRBJ1-5; 7 bases agree with TRBD1. Trimming at V came to 5 bases and at J to 0 bases, leaving 4 bases not matched to a gene. The CDR3 has 15 residues. The germline CDR1 and CDR2 sequences are SGHVS and FQNEAQ. CDR3 DNA sequence: TGTGCCAGCAGCCGAGAGGGGGCTAGCAATCAGCCCCAGCATTTT. It is translated as CASSREGASNQPQHF. Together with reference TRBV7-8 and TRBJ1-5, the CDR3 gives the full variable domain: GAGVSQSPRYKVAKRGQDVALRCDPISGHVSLFWYQQALGQGPEFLTYFQNEAQLDKSGLPSDRFFAERPEGSVSTLKIQRTQQEDSAVYLCASSREGASNQPQHFGDGTRLSIL.

This chain links TRBV11-3 with TRBJ2-4; perhaps TRBD2 as D (6 bases). Trimming removed 5 bases at V and 2 bases at J, with 22 bases between. CDR1 is SGHNT, CDR2 YENEEA, per germline. The CDR3 runs to 18 residues. The CDR3 reads CASSRWGLGGQTKNIQYF. CDR3 bases: TGTGCCAGCAGCCGTTGGGGTTTGGGAGGACAAACCAAAAACATTCAGTACTTC.

This chain links TRBV19 with TRBJ2-7; 9 bases map to TRBD2. The V gene's germline CDR1 is LNHDA and CDR2 SQIVND (reference sequence). The CDR3 loop spans 14 amino acids. Germline trimming cut 5 bases from V and 2 bases from J; bases unmatched to any gene: 4. Here the CDR3 DNA reads TGTGCCAGTAGTCCCGCGGGAGGGCCCTACGAGCAGTACTTC. It translates to CASSPAGGPYEQYF.

The chain uses TRBV7-3 and TRBJ2-2; the match to TRBD2 covers 9 bases. The CDR3 runs 14 residues. With V trimmed by 5 bases and J by 5 bases, 3 bases remained unmatched. From germline, CDR1 is SGHTA and CDR2 FQGTGA. This CDR3 is CASSPGLATGELFF. The CDR3 bases are TGTGCCAGCAGCCCTGGACTAGCGACCGGGGAGCTGTTTTTT.

This clone was observed once. V gene TRBV6-2 or TRBV6-3 combines with J gene TRBJ2-3, with a possible D match to TRBD1 (5 bases). CDR1 MNHEY and CDR2 SVGEGT come from the germline V gene. The CDR3 totals 15 residues. Trimming pared 2 bases from V and 2 bases from J, leaving 11 bases between. The CDR3 here is CASSYDRQYTDTQYF. The CDR3 DNA is TGTGCCAGCAGTTACGACCGACAGTACACAGATACGCAGTATTTT.

The rearrangement links TRBV24-1 to TRBJ2-1; TRBD2 agrees at 7 bases. Trimming removed 10 bases from V and 1 base from J; junction bases left unmatched: 6. The CDR3 extends over 14 amino acids. The germline gives CDR1 KGHDR, CDR2 SFDVKD. CDR3 nucleotides: TGTGCCACTCCAACCGGGGGGTCCTACAATGAGCAGTTCTTC. Its translation is CATPTGGSYNEQFF.

The genes are TRBV7-9 and TRBJ1-3, with 7 positions matching TRBD1. This CDR3 has 17 amino acids. Germline V gene lookup returns CDR1 SEHNR and CDR2 FQNEAQ (reference sequence). With 2 bases clipped from V and 2 bases from J, the junction kept 9 bases outside the gene matches. The CDR3 is CASSLSPRGTAGNTIYF. CDR3 nucleotides: TGTGCCAGCAGCTTAAGCCCCAGGGGGACGGCTGGAAACACCATATATTTT. The full variable domain, its missing parts supplied by reference TRBV7-9 and TRBJ1-3, is DTGVSQNPRHKITKRGQNVTFRCDPISEHNRLYWYRQTLGQGPEFLTYFQNEAQLEKSRLLSDRFSAERPKGSFSTLEIQRTEQGDSAMYLCASSLSPRGTAGNTIYFGEGSWLTVV.

The chain recombines TRBV4-3 with TRBJ2-7; the D is unclear. Per the germline V gene, CDR1 is LGHNA and CDR2 is YSLEER. Trimming shortened V by 0 bases and J by 0 bases, and 9 bases separated the two germline ends. This CDR3 has 15 amino acids. The CDR3: CASSQDLYISYEQYF. CDR3 nucleotide sequence: TGCGCCAGCAGCCAAGACTTATACATCTCCTACGAGCAGTACTTC.

The chain has TRBV5-1 and TRBJ2-7, with 10 bases that match TRBD2. The germline V gene encodes CDR1 SGHRS and CDR2 YFSETQ. This CDR3 region has 15 residues. The J segment lost 4 bases and the V segment lost 3 bases, leaving 7 bases of the junction unmatched. The CDR3 DNA reads TGCGCCAGCAGCTCGGGACTAGCGCCTGGTTACGAGCAGTACTTC. It codes for CASSSGLAPGYEQYF. The full variable domain, with the rest looked up from reference TRBV5-1 and TRBJ2-7, is KAGVTQTPRYLIKTRGQQVTLSCSPISGHRSVSWYQQTPGQGLQFLFEYFSETQRNKGNFPGRFSGRQFSNSRSEMNVSTLELGDSALYLCASSSGLAPGYEQYFGPGTRLTVT.

V and J are TRBV7-9 and TRBJ2-5, with D uncertain. V lost 7 bases and J lost 3, with 21 bases in between. The V gene's germline CDR1 is SEHNR and CDR2 FQNEAQ (reference sequence). CDR3 length: 16 amino acids. This chain's CDR3 is CASTLGDGVRKETQYF. Here the CDR3 DNA reads TGTGCCAGCACCCTAGGTGATGGGGTACGGAAAGAGACCCAGTACTTC.

The rearrangement joins TRBV28 to TRBJ2-4; D perhaps matches TRBD1 (6 bases). Per germline, CDR1 MDHEN and CDR2 SYDVKM. Deletions cut 9 bases from V and 4 bases from J, with 10 bases between. This CDR3 spans 12 amino acids. Here the CDR3 reads CASTGTKNIQYF. CDR3 nucleotide sequence: TGTGCCAGTACCGGGACAAAAAACATTCAGTACTTC.

The gene calls are TRBV30 and TRBJ1-4, with D hard to call. In germline, CDR1 is GTSNPN, CDR2 SVGIG (reference sequence). The CDR3 has 13 amino acids. V dropped 1 base and J dropped 10 bases, with 13 bases sitting between them. The CDR3 DNA reads TGTGCCTGGAGTGCCGGGATGGCCCGAAAACTGTTTTTT. Translated, it gives CAWSAGMARKLFF.

The chain carries TRBV3-1 (or the pseudogene TRBV3-2) and TRBJ1-1; 7 bases are a match to TRBD1. Germline CDR1 and CDR2: LGHDT and YNNKEL (reference sequence). Trimming took 1 base from V and 11 from J; bases not matched to a gene: 10. The CDR3 covers 14 residues. The CDR3 loop is CASSQVGGPSGAFF. Here the CDR3 DNA reads TGTGCCAGCAGCCAAGTAGGGGGCCCCAGTGGTGCTTTCTTT.

The chain combines TRBV7-8 with TRBJ2-2; 10 bases align to TRBD1. The V and J ends lost 5 bases and 4 bases, in that order; junction bases with no gene match: 16. The CDR3 extends over 19 amino acids. Looked up from germline, CDR1 is SGHVS and CDR2 is FQNEAQ. The CDR3, as DNA: TGTGCCAGCAGCCCGCTCCCGGGACAGGGGCCAGATACCACCGGGGAGCTGTTTTTT. Residues: CASSPLPGQGPDTTGELFF.

This chain connects TRBV19 to TRBJ2-2; TRBD2 aligns across 7 bases. The CDR3 spans 16 residues. Germline V lookup: CDR1 LNHDA, CDR2 SQIVND (reference sequence). J lost 1 base, V lost 5 bases, and 7 bases had no gene match. CDR3 sequence: CASSSMPSGNTGELFF. CDR3 DNA: TGTGCCAGTAGTTCAATGCCTAGCGGGAACACCGGGGAGCTGTTTTTT.